This T cell receptor beta chain was recovered during a study of tumor-infiltrating lymphocytes in localized non-small cell lung cancer. Study-wide results and limits: Recurrence-free survival showed no association with tumor T-cell fraction.

Assay: immunoSEQ multiplex PCR; the TCRdb copy retains only in-frame clones and omits some. The sample contains some 30,000 clones, 80% to 90% of which appear only once. V was cut by 2 bases and J by 2 bases, with 1 base left in between. Per the germline V gene, CDR1 is LNHDA and CDR2 is SQIVND (reference sequence). This CDR3 region has 13 residues. About this clone itself: The antigen remains undetermined.

The specimen sequenced was lung tumor tissue. This TCR was sampled from a human donor with non-small cell lung cancer. The chain uses TRBV19 and TRBJ2-6; D call uncertain. The CDR3 loop reads CASSIPGANVLTF. In DNA form, the CDR3 reads TGTGCCAGTAGTATACCTGGGGCCAACGTCCTGACTTTC.